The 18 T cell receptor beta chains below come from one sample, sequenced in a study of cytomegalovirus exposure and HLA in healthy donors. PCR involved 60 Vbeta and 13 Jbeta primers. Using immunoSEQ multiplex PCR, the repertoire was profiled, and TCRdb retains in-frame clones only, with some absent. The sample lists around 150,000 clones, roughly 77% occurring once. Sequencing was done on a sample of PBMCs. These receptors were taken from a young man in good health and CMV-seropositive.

This chain's CDR3 is CASSPLEFETQYF. The CDR3 nucleotides read TGTGCCAGCTCACCACTAGAGTTTGAGACCCAGTACTTC. This rearrangement joins TRBV18 to TRBJ2-5; the D is unclear. Germline CDR1 KGHSH, CDR2 LQKENI. The CDR3 sequence is 13 residues long. V shed 1 base and J shed 5 bases, with 8 bases lying between them. The whole variable domain, remainder taken from reference TRBV18 and TRBJ2-5, is NAGVMQNPRHLVRRRGQEARLRCSPMKGHSHVYWYRQLPEEGLKFMVYLQKENIIDESGMPKERFSAEFPKEGPSILRIQQVVRGDSAAYFCASSPLEFETQYFGPGTRLLVL.

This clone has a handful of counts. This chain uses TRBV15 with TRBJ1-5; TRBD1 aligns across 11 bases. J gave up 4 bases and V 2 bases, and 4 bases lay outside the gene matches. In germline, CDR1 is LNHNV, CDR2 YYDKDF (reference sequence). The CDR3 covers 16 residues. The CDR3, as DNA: TGTGCCACCAGCAGACGGGACAGGGGGTCTAATCAGCCCCAGCATTTT. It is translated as CATSRRDRGSNQPQHF.

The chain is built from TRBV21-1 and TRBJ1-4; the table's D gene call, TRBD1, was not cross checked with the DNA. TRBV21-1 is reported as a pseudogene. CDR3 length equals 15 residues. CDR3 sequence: CASRGIQGANEKLFF. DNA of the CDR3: TGTGCCAGCAGAGGGATTCAAGGGGCTAATGAAAAACTGTTTTTT.

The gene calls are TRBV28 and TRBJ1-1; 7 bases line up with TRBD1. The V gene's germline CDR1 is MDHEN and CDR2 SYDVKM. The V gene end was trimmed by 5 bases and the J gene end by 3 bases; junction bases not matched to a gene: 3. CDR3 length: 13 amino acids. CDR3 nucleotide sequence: TGTGCCAGCAGTAGGGGGCGGGACACTGAAGCTTTCTTT. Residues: CASSRGRDTEAFF.

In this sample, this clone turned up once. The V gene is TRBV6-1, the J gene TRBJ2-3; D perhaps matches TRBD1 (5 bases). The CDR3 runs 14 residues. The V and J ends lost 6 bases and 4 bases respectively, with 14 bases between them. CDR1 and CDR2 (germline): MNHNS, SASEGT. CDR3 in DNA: TGTGCCAGCAGGGTTCAGGGCGCGGCAGATACGCAGTATTTT. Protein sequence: CASRVQGAADTQYF.

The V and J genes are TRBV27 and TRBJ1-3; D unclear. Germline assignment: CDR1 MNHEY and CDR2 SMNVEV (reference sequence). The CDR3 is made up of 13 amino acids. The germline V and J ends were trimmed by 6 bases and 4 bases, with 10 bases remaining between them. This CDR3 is CASSQSSGNTIYF. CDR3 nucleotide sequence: TGTGCCAGCAGCCAAAGCTCCGGAAACACCATATATTTT.

CDR3 sequence reads: CASSTARGKHTEAFF. CDR3 nucleotide sequence: TGTGCCAGCAGTACCGCCAGGGGGAAGCACACTGAAGCTTTCTTT. The chain links TRBV27 to TRBJ1-1, with 7 bases identical to TRBD1. This CDR3 has 15 amino acids. After removal of 5 bases from V and 3 bases from J, the junction contained 9 bases not matched to a gene. CDR1 MNHEY and CDR2 SMNVEV come from the germline V gene (reference sequence).

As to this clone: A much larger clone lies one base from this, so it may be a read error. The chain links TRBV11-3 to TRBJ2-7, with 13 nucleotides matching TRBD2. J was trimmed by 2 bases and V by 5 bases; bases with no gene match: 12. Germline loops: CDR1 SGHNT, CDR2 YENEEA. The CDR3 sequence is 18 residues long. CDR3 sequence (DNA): TGTGCCAGCAGCCCGGGACTAGCGGGAAAAGGAGCCCCCTACGAGCAGTACTTC. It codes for CASSPGLAGKGAPYEQYF. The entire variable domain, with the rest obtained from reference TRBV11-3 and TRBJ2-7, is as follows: EAGVVQSPRYKIIEKKQPVAFWCNPISGHNTLYWYLQNLGQGPELLIRYENEEAVDDSQLPKDRFSAERLKGVDSTLKIQPAELGDSAVYLCASSPGLAGKGAPYEQYFGPGTRLTVT.

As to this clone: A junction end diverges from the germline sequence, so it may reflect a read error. CDR3 loop: CAWSSVTGGAYGYPF. The CDR3 DNA follows: TGTGCCTGGAGTTCGGTAACAGGGGGCGCTTATGGCTACCCCTTC. This rearrangement joins TRBV30 to TRBJ1-2; 9 positions agree with TRBD1. The germline V gene encodes CDR1 GTSNPN and CDR2 SVGIG (reference sequence). The CDR3 is 15 residues long.

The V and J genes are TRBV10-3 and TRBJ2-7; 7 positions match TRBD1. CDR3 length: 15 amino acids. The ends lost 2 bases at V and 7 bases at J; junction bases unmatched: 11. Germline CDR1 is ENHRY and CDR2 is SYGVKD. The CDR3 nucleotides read TGTGCCATCAGTGAGCCTGCTACAGGGGTTCAAGAGCAGTACTTC. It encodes CAISEPATGVQEQYF.

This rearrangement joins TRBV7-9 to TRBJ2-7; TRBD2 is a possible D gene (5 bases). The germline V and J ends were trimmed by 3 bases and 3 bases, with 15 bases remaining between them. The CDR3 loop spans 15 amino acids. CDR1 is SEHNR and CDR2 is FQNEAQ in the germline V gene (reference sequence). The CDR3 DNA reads TGTGCCAGCAGCTTCGGAGGCTGGATAAACTACGAGCAGTACTTC. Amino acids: CASSFGGWINYEQYF.

The CDR3 coding sequence is TGCGCCAGCAGGCCTACAGGGAATCAGCCCCAGCATTTT. Its protein is CASRPTGNQPQHF. J is TRBJ1-5 and V is TRBV5-1, with D tentatively TRBD1 (6 bases). This CDR3 comprises 13 residues. V lost 5 bases to trimming and J lost 4 bases, with 10 bases between them. Germline V gene lookup returns CDR1 SGHRS and CDR2 YFSETQ.

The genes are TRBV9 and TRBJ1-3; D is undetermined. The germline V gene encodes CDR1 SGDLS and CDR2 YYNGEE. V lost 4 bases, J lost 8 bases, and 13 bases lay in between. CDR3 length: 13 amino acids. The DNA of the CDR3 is TGTGCCAGCAGCCCTGATTCGGCGGACACCATATATTTT. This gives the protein CASSPDSADTIYF.

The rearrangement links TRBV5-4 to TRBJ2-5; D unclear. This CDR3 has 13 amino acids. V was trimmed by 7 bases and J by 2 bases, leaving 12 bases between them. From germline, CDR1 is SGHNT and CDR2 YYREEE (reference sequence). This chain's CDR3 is CASGMADQETQYF. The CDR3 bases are TGTGCCAGCGGTATGGCGGATCAAGAGACCCAGTACTTC.

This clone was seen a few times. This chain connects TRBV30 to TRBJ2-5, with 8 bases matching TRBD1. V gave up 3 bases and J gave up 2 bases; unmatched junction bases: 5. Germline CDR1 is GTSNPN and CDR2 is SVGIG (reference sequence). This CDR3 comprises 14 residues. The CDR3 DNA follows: TGTGCCTGGAGCTTTGGGACAGGTCAAGAGACCCAGTACTTC. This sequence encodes CAWSFGTGQETQYF.

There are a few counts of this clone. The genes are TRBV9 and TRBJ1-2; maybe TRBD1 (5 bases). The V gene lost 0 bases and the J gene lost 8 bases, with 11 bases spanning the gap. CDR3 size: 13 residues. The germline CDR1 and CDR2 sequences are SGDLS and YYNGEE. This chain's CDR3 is CASSVVQGRGYTF. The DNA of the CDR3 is TGTGCCAGCAGCGTAGTGCAGGGTCGAGGCTACACCTTC.

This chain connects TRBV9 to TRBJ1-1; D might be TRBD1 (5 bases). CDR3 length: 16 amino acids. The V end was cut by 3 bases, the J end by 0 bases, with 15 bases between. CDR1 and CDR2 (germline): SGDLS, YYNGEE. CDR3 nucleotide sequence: TGTGCCAGCAGCGAACCGACAGACAACTTGAACACTGAAGCTTTCTTT. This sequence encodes CASSEPTDNLNTEAFF.

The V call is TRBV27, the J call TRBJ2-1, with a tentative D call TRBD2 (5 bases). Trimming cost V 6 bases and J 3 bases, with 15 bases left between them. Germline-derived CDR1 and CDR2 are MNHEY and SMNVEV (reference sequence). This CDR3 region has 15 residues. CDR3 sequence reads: CASSLEGSDYNEQFF. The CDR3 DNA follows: TGTGCCAGCAGCCTTGAGGGTAGCGACTACAATGAGCAGTTCTTC.